This passage covers 11 T cell receptor beta chains from one sample sequenced in a study of T-cell memory formation after mild COVID-19. TCRdb processed the 5' RACE reads anew with MiXCR; each CDR3 protein has one entry. The sample records about 270,000 distinct CDR3 sequences, about 17% being singletons. Material for sequencing was PBMCs or a T cell subset sorted from them (not recorded which). These receptors came from a man aged 18 to 35 who had mild COVID-19 (a few samples of this study predate the infection). Cell type and time point are not known.

Many counts were recorded for this clonotype. The genes are TRBV10-2 and TRBJ2-7; D not resolved. V was clipped by 7 bases and J by 2 bases, with 9 bases between them. CDR3 length: 12 residues. The germline CDR1 and CDR2 sequences are WSHSY and SAAADI. The CDR3, as DNA: TGCGCCAGCAACGGGCCAACCTACGAGCAGTACTTC. It translates to CASNGPTYEQYF.

In its sample, this clonotype was seen a few times. The genes are TRBV5-1 and TRBJ1-2; 8 nucleotides match TRBD1. V shed 4 bases and J 5 bases; nucleotides not matched to a gene: 7. The CDR3 is 14 residues long. The germline V gene has CDR1 SGHRS and CDR2 YFSETQ. This CDR3 reads CASSARDRTYGYTF. CDR3 sequence (DNA): TGCGCCAGCAGCGCCCGGGACAGGACTTATGGCTACACCTTC.

This clonotype was seen repeatedly, ten times or more. V gene TRBV20-1 combines with J gene TRBJ2-5; D possibly matches TRBD1 or TRBD2 (5 bases each). This CDR3 has 12 amino acids. Germline V gene data show CDR1 as DFQATT and CDR2 as SNEGSKA (reference sequence). Trimming took 5 bases from V and 1 from J, leaving 8 bases between them. The CDR3 loop is CSAWGSQETQYF. The CDR3 region has the DNA TGCAGTGCTTGGGGGTCCCAAGAGACCCAGTACTTC.

The chain links TRBV10-3 to TRBJ1-2; no clear D gene. The CDR3 runs 12 residues. Trimming stripped 3 bases from V and 8 bases from J, with 10 bases between. Germline V CDR1 and CDR2: ENHRY, SYGVKD. CDR3 sequence reads: CAISDVGKGYTF. DNA of the CDR3: TGTGCCATCAGTGATGTGGGAAAAGGCTACACCTTC.

This clonotype was seen ten or more times. The V and J genes are TRBV5-1 and TRBJ2-3; D is unresolved. Trimming took 0 bases from V and 0 from J, leaving 14 bases between them. This CDR3 is 17 amino acids long. Per the germline V gene, CDR1 is SGHRS and CDR2 is YFSETQ. This CDR3 reads CASSLGRGGSSTDTQYF. CDR3 nucleotides: TGCGCCAGCAGCTTGGGTCGCGGCGGTTCTAGCACAGATACGCAGTATTTT.

The rearrangement links TRBV6-2 or TRBV6-3 to TRBJ2-1, with 10 positions matching TRBD2. V dropped 4 bases and J dropped 3; count of bases not matched to a gene: 9. The CDR3 contains 17 residues. CDR1 and CDR2 from the germline V gene are MNHEY and SVGEGT. The CDR3 DNA reads TGTGCCAGCAGTTTCATTTATACTAGCGGGATCTACAATGAGCAGTTCTTC. The encoded protein is CASSFIYTSGIYNEQFF.

This clonotype was counted only a few times. The rearrangement joins TRBV6-5 to TRBJ2-1, with 8 nucleotides matching TRBD1. CDR1 and CDR2 from the germline V gene are MNHEY and SVGAGI. V lost 6 bases to trimming and J lost 6 bases; unmatched junction nucleotides: 7. The CDR3 is made up of 14 amino acids. CDR3 sequence (DNA): TGTGCCAGCAGCGGACAGGGAGTACGCAATGAGCAGTTCTTC. Translated: CASSGQGVRNEQFF.

This clonotype showed up just a few times. The chain combines TRBV4-3 with TRBJ1-4; possibly TRBD1 for D (6 bases). The CDR3 extends over 13 amino acids. V dropped 4 bases and J dropped 8 bases, with 11 bases sitting between them. The germline V gene encodes CDR1 LGHNA and CDR2 YSLEER. CDR3 region: CASSRQGLEKLFF. CDR3 bases: TGCGCCAGCAGCCGCCAGGGGTTAGAAAAACTGTTTTTT.

This clonotype showed up just a few times. The V call is TRBV12-3 or TRBV12-4, the J call TRBJ1-2; 10 bases are a match to TRBD1. Trimming cost V 5 bases and J 4 bases; bases outside gene matches: 4. This CDR3 contains 14 residues. The CDR3 spells CASSRGQGIYGYTF. Written as DNA, the CDR3 is TGTGCCAGCAGTCGGGGACAGGGGATCTATGGCTACACCTTC.

The V and J genes are TRBV4-3 and TRBJ2-2; no firm D call. Germline CDR1 is LGHNA and CDR2 is YSLEER. This CDR3 region has 15 residues. V gave up 4 bases and J gave up 5 bases, with 14 bases separating them. As DNA, the CDR3 is TGCGCCAGCAGCCTTCTCTGGGCCGGGACCGGGGAGCTGTTTTTT. This gives the protein CASSLLWAGTGELFF.

Ten or more counts support this clonotype. The V call is TRBV6-6, the J call TRBJ2-1, with 8 positions matching TRBD2. The ends lost 0 bases at V and 3 bases at J; junction bases unmatched: 7. This CDR3 contains 17 residues. Germline V gene data show CDR1 as MNHNY and CDR2 as SVGAGI (reference sequence). The CDR3 DNA reads as TGTGCCAGCAGTTACTCGAGTTGGCGGGGGGTCTACAATGAGCAGTTCTTC. This translates into CASSYSSWRGVYNEQFF.